The 15 T cell receptor beta chains below were found in one sample sequenced in a study of radiotherapy plus CTLA-4 blockade in lung cancer. Sequenced by immunoSEQ multiplex PCR; TCRdb stores in-frame clones only, minus some. The sample consists of 55,000 to 65,000 clones, around 77% of them appearing once. Sequences were derived from peripheral blood, sampled from a patient treated with radiotherapy plus ipilimumab. Source of these receptors: a human donor with non-small cell lung cancer who had a complete response to radiotherapy plus ipilimumab.

The chain combines TRBV6-1 with TRBJ1-1, with D possibly TRBD1 on 6 matching bases. The CDR3 sequence is 15 residues long. Trimming left V 0 bases short and J 2 bases short, with 10 bases between. Germline lookup yields CDR1 MNHNS and CDR2 SASEGT. CDR3 sequence: CASSEARRGNTEAFF. For the CDR3, the DNA is TGTGCCAGCAGTGAAGCCCGCAGGGGAAACACTGAAGCTTTCTTT.

The rearrangement uses TRBV15 and TRBJ2-7, with D tentatively TRBD2 (6 bases). The CDR3 spans 14 residues. Germline V gives CDR1 LNHNV, CDR2 YYDKDF (reference sequence). Trimming left V 0 bases short and J 6 bases short, with 12 bases between. CDR3 sequence (DNA): TGTGCCACCAGCAGAGATAGGGCGGGGATCGAGCAGTACTTC. Protein: CATSRDRAGIEQYF. The whole variable domain, filled in from reference TRBV15 and TRBJ2-7, reads DAMVIQNPRYQVTQFGKPVTLSCSQTLNHNVMYWYQQKSSQAPKLLFHYYDKDFNNEADTPDNFQSRRPNTSFCFLDIRSPGLGDTAMYLCATSRDRAGIEQYFGPGTRLTVT.

This clone was detected only a few times. The CDR3 loop is CASSSKNTGELFF. The CDR3 nucleotides read TGTGCCAGCAGTAGCAAAAACACCGGGGAGCTGTTTTTT. This sequence joins TRBV7-3 and TRBJ2-2; D not resolved. Trimming took 6 bases from V and 2 from J, leaving 7 bases between them. The length of the CDR3 is 13 residues. Looked up from germline, CDR1 is SGHTA and CDR2 is FQGTGA. Combining the CDR3 with reference TRBV7-3 and TRBJ2-2 gives the whole variable domain GAGVSQTPSNKVTEKGKYVELRCDPISGHTALYWYRQSLGQGPEFLIYFQGTGAADDSGLPNDRFFAVRPEGSVSTLKIQRTERGDSAVYLCASSSKNTGELFFGEGSRLTVL.

J is TRBJ1-2 and V is TRBV14; D is ambiguous. Germline V gene data show CDR1 as SGHDN and CDR2 as FVKESK. V lost 3 bases, J lost 7 bases, and 12 bases lay in between. CDR3 length: 13 residues. For the CDR3, the DNA is TGTGCCAGCAGCCAGGGGTGGGGAGGTGGCTACACCTTC. This sequence encodes CASSQGWGGGYTF.

V usage is TRBV7-2 and J usage is TRBJ1-2; 11 bases are shared with TRBD1. V shed 0 bases, J shed 4 bases, and the junction held 4 bases outside the gene matches. The length of the CDR3 is 16 residues. The V gene's germline CDR1 is SGHTA and CDR2 FQGNSA. Here the CDR3 DNA reads TGTGCCAGCAGCTTAGCGGACAGGGGGCCCCTCTATGGCTACACCTTC. It translates to CASSLADRGPLYGYTF. Using reference TRBV7-2 and TRBJ1-2 for the parts outside the CDR3, the full variable domain is GAGVSQSPSNKVTEKGKDVELRCDPISGHTALYWYRQSLGQGLEFLIYFQGNSAPDKSGLPSDRFSAERTGGSVSTLTIQRTQQEDSAVYLCASSLADRGPLYGYTFGSGTRLTVV.

The chain uses TRBV19 and TRBJ2-1; 9 nucleotides align to TRBD2. With 0 bases clipped from V and 5 bases from J, the junction kept 8 bases outside the gene matches. This CDR3 has 17 residues. Germline V CDR1 and CDR2: LNHDA, SQIVND (reference sequence). The CDR3 sequence is CASSIEGSGRRNNEQFF. The CDR3 nucleotides are TGTGCCAGTAGTATAGAGGGGAGCGGGAGGAGGAACAATGAGCAGTTCTTC.

This clone was picked up one time. The chain uses TRBV27 and TRBJ2-2; 9 positions agree with TRBD1. The CDR3 totals 16 residues. The junction had 6 bases not matched to a gene; V was cut back by 2 bases and J by 5 bases. Germline V CDR1 and CDR2: MNHEY, SMNVEV (reference sequence). CDR3 region: CASSLDGTGWTGELFF. The CDR3 DNA reads TGTGCCAGCAGTTTAGACGGGACAGGGTGGACCGGGGAGCTGTTTTTT.

The V call is TRBV6-6, the J call TRBJ2-7; D is undetermined. V shed 10 bases and J shed 6 bases, with 22 bases lying between them. The germline gives CDR1 MNHNY, CDR2 SVGAGI (reference sequence). CDR3 length: 14 residues. For the CDR3, the DNA is TGTGCCACCGCCCCACAAGCTAGGATCGGCGAGCAGTACTTC. Residues: CATAPQARIGEQYF.

This rearrangement joins TRBV27 to TRBJ1-1; D possibly corresponds to TRBD1 (5 bases). V gave up 6 bases and J gave up 3 bases, with 11 bases separating them. This CDR3 has 13 residues. The germline V gene has CDR1 MNHEY and CDR2 SMNVEV (reference sequence). The chain's CDR3 is CASSRIQDTEAFF. The CDR3 coding sequence is TGTGCCAGCAGCCGCATACAGGACACTGAAGCTTTCTTT.

V and J are TRBV18 and TRBJ1-1, with D possibly being TRBD1 (6 bases). The germline CDR1 and CDR2 sequences are KGHSH and LQKENI. V lost 2 bases to trimming and J lost 6 bases, with 10 bases between them. This CDR3 is 13 amino acids long. The CDR3 DNA reads TGTGCCAGCTCACCAGGGGGGGGCCCTGAAGCTTTCTTT. Its translation is CASSPGGGPEAFF.

This clone was found once. The chain couples TRBV19 to TRBJ2-1; TRBD2 aligns across 7 bases. Trimming removed 7 bases from V and 9 bases from J; junction bases left unmatched: 9. Germline CDR1 LNHDA, CDR2 SQIVND (reference sequence). The CDR3 consists of 13 residues. The CDR3 loop is CASKVAGGSEQFF. CDR3 coding DNA: TGTGCCAGTAAAGTAGCGGGCGGATCTGAGCAGTTCTTC.

This clone appeared once. The chain has TRBV7-2 and TRBJ1-6; no firm D call. CDR1 and CDR2 (germline): SGHTA, FQGNSA. This CDR3 has 12 residues. The V end was cut by 4 bases, the J end by 8 bases, with 6 bases between. CDR3 sequence: CASSSRDSPLHF. The DNA for the CDR3 is TGTGCCAGCAGCTCCCGGGATTCACCCCTCCACTTT.

The rearrangement links TRBV29-1 to TRBJ2-3, with 8 positions matching TRBD2. The CDR3 runs to 16 residues. Per germline, CDR1 SQVTM and CDR2 ANQGSEA. Losses at the gene ends were 4 bases for V and 0 bases for J; bases not matched to a gene: 9. The CDR3 DNA reads as TGCAGCGTTGCGCTAGCGGGTGATTTGAGCACAGATACGCAGTATTTT. Amino acid sequence: CSVALAGDLSTDTQYF.

The genes are TRBV2 and TRBJ1-4; a possible D gene is TRBD1 (6 bases). Between the trimmed V and J ends, which lost 4 bases and 7 bases, there was a span of 16 bases. CDR3 length: 15 residues. CDR1 is SNHLY and CDR2 is FYNNEI in the germline V gene. In DNA, the CDR3 is TGTGCCAGCAGTGTACAGGGAGCGAAAGGTGAAAAACTGTTTTTT. It translates to CASSVQGAKGEKLFF.

This clone showed up just once. The V gene is TRBV25-1, the J gene TRBJ1-1, with 7 bases fitting TRBD1. This CDR3 comprises 13 residues. Looked up from germline, CDR1 is MGHDK and CDR2 is SYGVNS. The V segment lost 7 bases and the J segment 1 base; nucleotides outside the gene matches: 3. This CDR3 reads CASKRTGNTEAFF. The CDR3 region has the DNA TGTGCCAGCAAACGGACAGGGAACACTGAAGCTTTCTTT.